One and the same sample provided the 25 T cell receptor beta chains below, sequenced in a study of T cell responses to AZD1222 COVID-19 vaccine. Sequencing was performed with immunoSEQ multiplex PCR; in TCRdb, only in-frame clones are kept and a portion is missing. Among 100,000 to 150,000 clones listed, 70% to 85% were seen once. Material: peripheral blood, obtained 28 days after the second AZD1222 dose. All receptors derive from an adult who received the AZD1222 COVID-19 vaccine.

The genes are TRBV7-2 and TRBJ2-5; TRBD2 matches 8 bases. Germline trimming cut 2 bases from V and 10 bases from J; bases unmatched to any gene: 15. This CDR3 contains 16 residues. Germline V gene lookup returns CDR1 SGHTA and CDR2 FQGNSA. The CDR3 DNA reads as TGTGCCAGCAGCTTAAGCGGGGGTAGCGGGGCAGGGTACCAGTACTTC. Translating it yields CASSLSGGSGAGYQYF.

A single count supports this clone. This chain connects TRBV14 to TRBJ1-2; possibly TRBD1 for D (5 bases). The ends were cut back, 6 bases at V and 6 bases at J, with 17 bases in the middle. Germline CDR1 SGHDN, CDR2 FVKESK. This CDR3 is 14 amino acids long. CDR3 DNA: TGTGCCAGCAGAAGAAACCAGGGTCGCAATGGCTACACCTTC. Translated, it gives CASRRNQGRNGYTF. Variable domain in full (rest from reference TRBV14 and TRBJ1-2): EAGVTQFPSHSVIEKGQTVTLRCDPISGHDNLYWYRRVMGKEIKFLLHFVKESKQDESGMPNNRFLAERTGGTYSTLKVQPAELEDSGVYFCASRRNQGRNGYTFGSGTRLTVV.

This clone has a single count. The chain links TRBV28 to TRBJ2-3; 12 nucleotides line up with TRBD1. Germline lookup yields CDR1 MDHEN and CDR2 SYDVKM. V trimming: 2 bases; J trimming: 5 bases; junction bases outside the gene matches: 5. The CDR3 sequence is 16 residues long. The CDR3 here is CASSLEGTGGRDTQYF. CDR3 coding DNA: TGTGCCAGCAGTTTAGAAGGGACAGGGGGCAGAGATACGCAGTATTTT.

CDR3 region: CASSPGGKREKLFF. Written as DNA, the CDR3 is TGTGCCAGTAGTCCCGGGGGGAAGCGTGAAAAACTGTTTTTT. The chain is built from TRBV19 and TRBJ1-4, with D possibly matching TRBD1 (5 bases). Germline V gene sequence: CDR1 LNHDA, CDR2 SQIVND (reference sequence). V lost 5 bases and J lost 7, with 14 bases in between. The CDR3 is 14 amino acids.

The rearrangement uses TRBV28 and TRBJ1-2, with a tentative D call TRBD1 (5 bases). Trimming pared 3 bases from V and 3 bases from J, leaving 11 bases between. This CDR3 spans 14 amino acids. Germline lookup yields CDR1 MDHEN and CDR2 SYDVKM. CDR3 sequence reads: CASSLPRGDYGYTF. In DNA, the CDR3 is TGTGCCAGCAGTTTGCCCAGAGGGGACTATGGCTACACCTTC.

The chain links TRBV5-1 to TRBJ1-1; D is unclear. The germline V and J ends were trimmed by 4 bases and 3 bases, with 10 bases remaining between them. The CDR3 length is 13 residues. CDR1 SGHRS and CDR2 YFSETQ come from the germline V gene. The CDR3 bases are TGCGCCAGCAGCCCCGGTAGGGACACTGAAGCTTTCTTT. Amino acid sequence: CASSPGRDTEAFF.

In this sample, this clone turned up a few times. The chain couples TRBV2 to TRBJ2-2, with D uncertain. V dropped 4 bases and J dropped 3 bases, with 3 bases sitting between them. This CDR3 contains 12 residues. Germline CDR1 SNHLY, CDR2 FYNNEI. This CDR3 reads CASSVDTGELFF. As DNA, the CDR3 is TGTGCCAGCAGTGTGGACACCGGGGAGCTGTTTTTT.

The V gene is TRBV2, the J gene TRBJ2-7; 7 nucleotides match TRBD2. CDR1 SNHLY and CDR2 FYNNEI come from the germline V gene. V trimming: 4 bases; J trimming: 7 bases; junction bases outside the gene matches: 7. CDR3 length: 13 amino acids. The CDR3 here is CASSGLAVREQYF. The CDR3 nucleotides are TGTGCCAGCAGTGGACTAGCTGTGAGGGAGCAGTACTTC.

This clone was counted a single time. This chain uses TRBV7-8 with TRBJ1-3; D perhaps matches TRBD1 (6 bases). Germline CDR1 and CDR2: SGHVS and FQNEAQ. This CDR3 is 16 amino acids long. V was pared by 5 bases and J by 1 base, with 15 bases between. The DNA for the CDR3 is TGTGCCAGCAGCCTAGGGGGGTTACTATCTGGAAACACCATATATTTT. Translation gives CASSLGGLLSGNTIYF.

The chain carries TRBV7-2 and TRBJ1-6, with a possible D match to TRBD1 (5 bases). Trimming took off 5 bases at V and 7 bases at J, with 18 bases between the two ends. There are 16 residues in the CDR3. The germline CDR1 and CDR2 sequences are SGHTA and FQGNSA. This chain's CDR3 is CASSIPWGSVNSPLHF. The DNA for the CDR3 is TGTGCCAGCAGCATACCCTGGGGGTCGGTAAATTCACCCCTCCACTTT.

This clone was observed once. Here the CDR3 reads CASSLGAGGTDTQYF. The CDR3 DNA is TGTGCCAGCAGCCTCGGAGCGGGGGGCACAGATACGCAGTATTTT. This sequence joins TRBV7-8 and TRBJ2-3; 8 nucleotides agree with TRBD2. The V gene's germline CDR1 is SGHVS and CDR2 FQNEAQ. After removal of 5 bases from V and 1 base from J, the junction contained 5 bases not matched to a gene. This CDR3 region has 15 residues.

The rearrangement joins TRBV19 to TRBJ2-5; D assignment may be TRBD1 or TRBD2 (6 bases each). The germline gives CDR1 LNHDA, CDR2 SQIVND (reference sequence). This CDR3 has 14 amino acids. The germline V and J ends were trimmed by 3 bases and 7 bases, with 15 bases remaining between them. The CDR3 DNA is TGTGCCAGTAGTATGACCGGGGGCGAGGGGACCCAGTACTTC. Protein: CASSMTGGEGTQYF.

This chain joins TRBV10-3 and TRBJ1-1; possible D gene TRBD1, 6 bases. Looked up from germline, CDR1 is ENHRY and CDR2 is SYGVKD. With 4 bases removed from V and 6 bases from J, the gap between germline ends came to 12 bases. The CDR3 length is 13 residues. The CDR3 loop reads CAISGQDGAEAFF. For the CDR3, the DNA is TGTGCCATCAGTGGACAGGATGGAGCTGAAGCTTTCTTT.

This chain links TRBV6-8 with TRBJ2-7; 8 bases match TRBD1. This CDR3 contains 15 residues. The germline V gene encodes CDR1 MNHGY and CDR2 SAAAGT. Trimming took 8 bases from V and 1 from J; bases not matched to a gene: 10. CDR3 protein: CASGTPGGPSYEQYF. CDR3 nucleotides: TGTGCCAGCGGCACACCAGGGGGCCCATCCTACGAGCAGTACTTC.

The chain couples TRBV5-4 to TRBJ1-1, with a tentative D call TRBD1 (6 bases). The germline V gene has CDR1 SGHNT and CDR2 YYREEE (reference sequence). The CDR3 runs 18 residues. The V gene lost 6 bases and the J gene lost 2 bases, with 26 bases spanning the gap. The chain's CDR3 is CASTLSQGGFFLNTEAFF. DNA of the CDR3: TGTGCCAGCACCCTTTCACAGGGAGGATTCTTCTTAAACACTGAAGCTTTCTTT. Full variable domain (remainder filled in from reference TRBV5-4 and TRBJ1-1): ETGVTQSPTHLIKTRGQQVTLRCSSQSGHNTVSWYQQALGQGPQFIFQYYREEENGRGNFPPRFSGLQFPNYSSELNVNALELDDSALYLCASTLSQGGFFLNTEAFFGQGTRLTVV.

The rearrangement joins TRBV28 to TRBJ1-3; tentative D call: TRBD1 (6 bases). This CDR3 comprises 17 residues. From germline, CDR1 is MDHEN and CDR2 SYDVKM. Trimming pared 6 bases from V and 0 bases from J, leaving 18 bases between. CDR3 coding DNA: TGTGCCAGCAGGCGGGGACACAGGAGGGACTCTGGAAACACCATATATTTT. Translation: CASRRGHRRDSGNTIYF.

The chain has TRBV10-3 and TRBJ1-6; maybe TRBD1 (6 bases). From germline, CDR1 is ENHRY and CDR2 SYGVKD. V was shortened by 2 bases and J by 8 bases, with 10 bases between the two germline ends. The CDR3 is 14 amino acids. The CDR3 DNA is TGTGCCATCAGTGAGACAGGGACCGATTCACCCCTCCACTTT. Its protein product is CAISETGTDSPLHF.

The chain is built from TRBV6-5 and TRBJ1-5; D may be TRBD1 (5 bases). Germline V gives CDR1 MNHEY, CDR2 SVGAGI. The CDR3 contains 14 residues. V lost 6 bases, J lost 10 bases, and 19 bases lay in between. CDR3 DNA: TGTGCCAGCAGATCCGGGACGCCCGGGAATCCCCAGCATTTT. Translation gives CASRSGTPGNPQHF.

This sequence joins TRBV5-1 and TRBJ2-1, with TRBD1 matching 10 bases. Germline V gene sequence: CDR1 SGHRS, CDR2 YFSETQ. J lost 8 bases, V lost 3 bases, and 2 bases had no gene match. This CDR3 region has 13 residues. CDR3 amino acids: CASSWDRGYEQFF. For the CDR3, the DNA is TGCGCCAGCAGCTGGGACAGGGGCTATGAGCAGTTCTTC.

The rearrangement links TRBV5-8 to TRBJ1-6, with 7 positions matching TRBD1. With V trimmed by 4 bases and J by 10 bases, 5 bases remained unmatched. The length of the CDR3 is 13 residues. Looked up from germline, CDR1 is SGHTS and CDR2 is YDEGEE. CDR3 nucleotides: TGTGCCAGCAGCCCCGGACAGGCCTCACCCCTCCACTTT. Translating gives CASSPGQASPLHF.

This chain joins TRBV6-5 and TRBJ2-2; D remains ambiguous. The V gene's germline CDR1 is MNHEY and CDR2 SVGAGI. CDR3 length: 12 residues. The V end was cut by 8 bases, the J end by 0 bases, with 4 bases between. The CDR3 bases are TGTGCCAGCGGCTCGAACACCGGGGAGCTGTTTTTT. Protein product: CASGSNTGELFF.

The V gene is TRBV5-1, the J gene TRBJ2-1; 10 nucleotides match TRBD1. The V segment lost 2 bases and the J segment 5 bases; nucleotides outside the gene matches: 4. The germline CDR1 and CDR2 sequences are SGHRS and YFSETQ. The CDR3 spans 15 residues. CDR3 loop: CASSLAGQGNNEQFF. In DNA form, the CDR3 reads TGCGCCAGCAGCTTAGCGGGACAGGGGAACAATGAGCAGTTCTTC.

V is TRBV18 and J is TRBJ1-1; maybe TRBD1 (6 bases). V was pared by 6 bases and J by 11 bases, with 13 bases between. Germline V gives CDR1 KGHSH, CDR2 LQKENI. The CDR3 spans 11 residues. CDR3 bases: TGTGCCAGCTCTCCAACAGGGAGGGCTTTCTTT. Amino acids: CASSPTGRAFF.

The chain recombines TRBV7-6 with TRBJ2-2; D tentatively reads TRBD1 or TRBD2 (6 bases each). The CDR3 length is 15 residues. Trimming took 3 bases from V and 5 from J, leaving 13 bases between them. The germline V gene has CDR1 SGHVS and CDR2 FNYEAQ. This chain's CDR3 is CASSLGGLGTGELFF. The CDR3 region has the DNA TGTGCCAGCAGCTTGGGGGGCTTGGGGACCGGGGAGCTGTTTTTT.

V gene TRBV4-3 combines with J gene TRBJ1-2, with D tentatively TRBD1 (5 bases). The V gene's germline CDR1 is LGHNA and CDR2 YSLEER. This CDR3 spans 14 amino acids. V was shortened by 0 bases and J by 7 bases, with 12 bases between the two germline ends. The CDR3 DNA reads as TGCGCCAGCAGCCAAGAACTCGGGGGTTTTGGCTACACCTTC. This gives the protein CASSQELGGFGYTF.